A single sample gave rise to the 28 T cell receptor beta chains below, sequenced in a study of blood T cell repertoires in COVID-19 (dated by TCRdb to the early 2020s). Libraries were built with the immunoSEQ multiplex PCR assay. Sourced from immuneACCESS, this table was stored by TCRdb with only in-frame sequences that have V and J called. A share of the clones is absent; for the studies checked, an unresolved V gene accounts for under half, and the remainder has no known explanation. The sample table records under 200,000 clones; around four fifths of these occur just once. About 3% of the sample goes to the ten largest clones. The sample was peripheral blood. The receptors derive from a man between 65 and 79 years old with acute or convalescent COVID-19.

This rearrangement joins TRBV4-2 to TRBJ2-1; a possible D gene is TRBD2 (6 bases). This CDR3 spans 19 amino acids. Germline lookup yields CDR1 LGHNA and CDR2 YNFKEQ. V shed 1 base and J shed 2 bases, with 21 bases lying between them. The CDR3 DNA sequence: TGTGCCAGCAGCCAAGTGGGGGTAGCGGTGATAGGAACCTACAATGAGCAGTTCTTC. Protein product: CASSQVGVAVIGTYNEQFF.

The DNA for the CDR3 is TGTGCACTGTGCCGGGTCGTGCCCTACGAGCAGTACTTC. Protein sequence: CALCRVVPYEQYF. V gene TRBV27 combines with J gene TRBJ2-7; D is unclear. Germline V gene data show CDR1 as MNHEY and CDR2 as SMNVEV (reference sequence). CDR3 length: 13 residues.

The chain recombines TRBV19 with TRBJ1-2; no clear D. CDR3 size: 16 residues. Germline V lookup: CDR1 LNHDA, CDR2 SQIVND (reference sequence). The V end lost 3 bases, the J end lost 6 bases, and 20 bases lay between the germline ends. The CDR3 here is CASSMKRGSEANGYTF. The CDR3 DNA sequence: TGTGCCAGTAGTATGAAGCGGGGATCTGAGGCGAATGGCTACACCTTC.

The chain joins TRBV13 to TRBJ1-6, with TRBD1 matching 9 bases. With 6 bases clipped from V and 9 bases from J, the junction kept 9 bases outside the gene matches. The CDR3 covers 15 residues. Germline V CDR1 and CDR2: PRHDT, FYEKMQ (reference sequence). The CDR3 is CASSRYRGPASPLHF. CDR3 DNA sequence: TGTGCCAGCAGTAGATACAGGGGGCCGGCTTCACCCCTCCACTTT.

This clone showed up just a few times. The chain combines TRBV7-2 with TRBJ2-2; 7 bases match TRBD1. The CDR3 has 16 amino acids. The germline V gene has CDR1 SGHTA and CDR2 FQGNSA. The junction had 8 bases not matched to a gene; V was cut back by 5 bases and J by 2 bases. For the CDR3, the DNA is TGTGCCAGCAGCGTCGCAGGGGGACCAAACACCGGGGAGCTGTTTTTT. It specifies CASSVAGGPNTGELFF. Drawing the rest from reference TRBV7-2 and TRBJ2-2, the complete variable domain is GAGVSQSPSNKVTEKGKDVELRCDPISGHTALYWYRQSLGQGLEFLIYFQGNSAPDKSGLPSDRFSAERTGGSVSTLTIQRTQQEDSAVYLCASSVAGGPNTGELFFGEGSRLTVL.

CDR3 DNA: TGCGCCAGCAGCCGATCGGACAGGGAGGGAGAGGATACGCAGTATTTT. Its translation: CASSRSDREGEDTQYF. The chain joins TRBV4-3 to TRBJ2-3, with D possibly matching TRBD1 (8 bases). Per the germline V gene, CDR1 is LGHNA and CDR2 is YSLEER. V was cut by 4 bases and J by 6 bases, with 20 bases left in between. The CDR3 runs 16 residues.

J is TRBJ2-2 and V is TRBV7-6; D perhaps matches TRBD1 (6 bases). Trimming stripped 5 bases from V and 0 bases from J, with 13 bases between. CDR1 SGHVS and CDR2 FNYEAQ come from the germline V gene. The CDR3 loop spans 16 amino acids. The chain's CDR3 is CASSKTGTPNTGELFF. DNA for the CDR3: TGTGCCAGCAGCAAAACCGGGACACCGAACACCGGGGAGCTGTTTTTT.

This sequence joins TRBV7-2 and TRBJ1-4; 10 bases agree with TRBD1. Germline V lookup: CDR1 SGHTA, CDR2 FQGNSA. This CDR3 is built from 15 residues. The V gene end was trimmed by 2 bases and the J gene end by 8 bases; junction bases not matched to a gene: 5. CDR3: CASSLRGTGEEKLFF. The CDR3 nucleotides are TGTGCCAGCAGCTTAAGGGGGACAGGGGAAGAAAAACTGTTTTTT.

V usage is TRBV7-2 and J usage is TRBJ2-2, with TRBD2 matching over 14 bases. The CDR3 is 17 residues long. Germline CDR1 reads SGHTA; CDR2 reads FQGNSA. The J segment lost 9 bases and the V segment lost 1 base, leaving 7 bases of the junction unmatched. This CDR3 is CASSLVGTSGGNRELFF. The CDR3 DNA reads TGTGCCAGCAGCTTAGTCGGGACTAGCGGGGGTAACCGGGAGCTGTTTTTT.

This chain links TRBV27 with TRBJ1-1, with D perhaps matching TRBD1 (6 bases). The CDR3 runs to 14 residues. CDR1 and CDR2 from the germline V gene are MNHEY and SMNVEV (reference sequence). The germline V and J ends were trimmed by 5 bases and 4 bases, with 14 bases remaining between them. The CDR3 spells CASSPLGGATEAFF. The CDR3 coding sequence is TGTGCCAGCAGTCCCCTAGGGGGGGCCACTGAAGCTTTCTTT.

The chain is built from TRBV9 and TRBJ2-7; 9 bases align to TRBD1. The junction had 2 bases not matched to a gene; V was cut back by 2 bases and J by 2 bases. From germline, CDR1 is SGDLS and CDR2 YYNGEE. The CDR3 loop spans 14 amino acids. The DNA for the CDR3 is TGTGCCAGCAGCGTGGGGACAGGGACCTACGAGCAGTACTTC. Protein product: CASSVGTGTYEQYF.

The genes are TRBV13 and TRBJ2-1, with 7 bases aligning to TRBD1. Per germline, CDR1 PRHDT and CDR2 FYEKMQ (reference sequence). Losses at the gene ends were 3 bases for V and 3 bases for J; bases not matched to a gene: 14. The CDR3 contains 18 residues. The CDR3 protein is CASSFTITPGQHYNEQFF. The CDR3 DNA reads TGTGCCAGCAGCTTTACCATTACCCCGGGACAGCACTACAATGAGCAGTTCTTC.

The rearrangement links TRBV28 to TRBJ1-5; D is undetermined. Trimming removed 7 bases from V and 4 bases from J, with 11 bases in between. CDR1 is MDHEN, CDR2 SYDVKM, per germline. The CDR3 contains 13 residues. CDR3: CASIPGPNQPQHF. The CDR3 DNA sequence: TGTGCCAGCATCCCAGGCCCGAATCAGCCCCAGCATTTT.

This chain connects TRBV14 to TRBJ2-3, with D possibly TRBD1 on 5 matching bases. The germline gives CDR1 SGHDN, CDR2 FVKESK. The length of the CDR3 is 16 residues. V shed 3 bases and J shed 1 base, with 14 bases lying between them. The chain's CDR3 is CASSHDRQGRTDTQYF. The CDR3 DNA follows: TGTGCCAGCAGCCACGATAGGCAGGGCCGCACAGATACGCAGTATTTT.

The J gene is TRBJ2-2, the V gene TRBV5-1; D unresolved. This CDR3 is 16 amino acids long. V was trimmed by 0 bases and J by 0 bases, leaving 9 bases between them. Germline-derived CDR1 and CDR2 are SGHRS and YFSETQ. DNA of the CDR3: TGCGCCAGCAGCTTGGGTCAGAGCGCGAACACCGGGGAGCTGTTTTTT. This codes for CASSLGQSANTGELFF.

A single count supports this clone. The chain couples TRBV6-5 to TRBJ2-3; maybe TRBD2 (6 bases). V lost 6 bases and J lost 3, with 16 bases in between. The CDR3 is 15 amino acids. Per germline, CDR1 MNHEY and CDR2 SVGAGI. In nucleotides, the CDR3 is TGTGCCAGCAGCCGGGACTCCGGTGGAACAGATACGCAGTATTTT. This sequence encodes CASSRDSGGTDTQYF.

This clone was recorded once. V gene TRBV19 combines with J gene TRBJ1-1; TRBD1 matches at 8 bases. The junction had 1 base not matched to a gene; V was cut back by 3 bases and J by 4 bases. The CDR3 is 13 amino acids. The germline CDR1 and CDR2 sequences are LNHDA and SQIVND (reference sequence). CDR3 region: CASSITGGTEAFF. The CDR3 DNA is TGTGCCAGTAGTATCACAGGGGGCACTGAAGCTTTCTTT.

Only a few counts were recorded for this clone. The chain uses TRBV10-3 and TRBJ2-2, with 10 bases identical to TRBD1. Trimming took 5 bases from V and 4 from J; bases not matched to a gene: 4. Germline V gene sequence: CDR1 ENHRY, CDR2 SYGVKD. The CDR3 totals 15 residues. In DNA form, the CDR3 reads TGTGCCATCAGTCGACAGGGGGCGCCCACCGGGGAGCTGTTTTTT. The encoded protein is CAISRQGAPTGELFF.

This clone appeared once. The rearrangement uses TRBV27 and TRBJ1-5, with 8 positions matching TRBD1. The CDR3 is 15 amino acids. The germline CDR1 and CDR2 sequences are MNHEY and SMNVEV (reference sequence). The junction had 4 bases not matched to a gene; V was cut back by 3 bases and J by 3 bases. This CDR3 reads CASSFSGGNNQPQHF. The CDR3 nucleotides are TGTGCCAGCAGTTTCTCAGGGGGCAACAATCAGCCCCAGCATTTT.

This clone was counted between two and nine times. The CDR3 DNA reads as TGTGCCAGCAGCTATCCAGTCCCGGGACAGGTTTCTAATTCACCCCTCCACTTT. Its translation: CASSYPVPGQVSNSPLHF. The chain has TRBV5-5 and TRBJ1-6, with TRBD1 matching over 8 bases. From germline, CDR1 is SGHKS and CDR2 YYEKEE (reference sequence). With 3 bases clipped from V and 6 bases from J, the junction kept 14 bases outside the gene matches. The CDR3 covers 18 residues.

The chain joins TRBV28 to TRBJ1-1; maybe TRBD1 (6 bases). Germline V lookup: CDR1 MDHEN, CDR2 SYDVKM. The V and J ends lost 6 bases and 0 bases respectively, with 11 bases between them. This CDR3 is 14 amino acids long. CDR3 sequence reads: CASSGQHMNTEAFF. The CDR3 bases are TGTGCCAGCAGCGGACAGCACATGAACACTGAAGCTTTCTTT. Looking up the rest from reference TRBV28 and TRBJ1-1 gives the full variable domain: DVKVTQSSRYLVKRTGEKVFLECVQDMDHENMFWYRQDPGLGLRLIYFSYDVKMKEKGDIPEGYSVSREKKERFSLILESASTNQTSMYLCASSGQHMNTEAFFGQGTRLTVV.

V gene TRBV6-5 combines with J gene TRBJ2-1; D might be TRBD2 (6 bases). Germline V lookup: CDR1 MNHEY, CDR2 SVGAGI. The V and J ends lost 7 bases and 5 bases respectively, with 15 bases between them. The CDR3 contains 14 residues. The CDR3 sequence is CASNAGPLNNEQFF. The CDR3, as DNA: TGTGCCAGCAATGCGGGACCCCTAAACAATGAGCAGTTCTTC.

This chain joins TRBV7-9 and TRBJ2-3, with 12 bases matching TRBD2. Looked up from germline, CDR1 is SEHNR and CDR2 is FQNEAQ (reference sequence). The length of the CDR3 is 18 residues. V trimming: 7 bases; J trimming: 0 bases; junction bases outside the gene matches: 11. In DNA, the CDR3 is TGTGCCAGCATCATTGAGGGACTAGCGGGTGGAAGCACAGATACGCAGTATTTT. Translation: CASIIEGLAGGSTDTQYF.

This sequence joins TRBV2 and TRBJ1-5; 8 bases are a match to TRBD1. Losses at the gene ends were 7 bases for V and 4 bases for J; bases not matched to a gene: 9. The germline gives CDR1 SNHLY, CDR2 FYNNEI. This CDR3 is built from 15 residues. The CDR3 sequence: CASTPPRDRNQPQHF. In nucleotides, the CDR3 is TGTGCCAGCACCCCGCCCCGGGACAGGAATCAGCCCCAGCATTTT.

CDR3 coding DNA: TGTGCCAGCACCAAAACCCCGGGGGAGGTAGATACGCAGTATTTT. Amino acid sequence: CASTKTPGEVDTQYF. J is TRBJ2-3 and V is TRBV7-9; D is possibly TRBD2 (6 bases). Germline values: CDR1 SEHNR, CDR2 FQNEAQ (reference sequence). The CDR3 totals 15 residues. Trimming cost V 7 bases and J 5 bases, with 19 bases left between them.

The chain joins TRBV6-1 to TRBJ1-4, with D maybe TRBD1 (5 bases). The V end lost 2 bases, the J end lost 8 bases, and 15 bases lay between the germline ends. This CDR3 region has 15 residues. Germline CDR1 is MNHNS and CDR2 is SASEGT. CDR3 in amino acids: CASSEFVQGGEKLFF. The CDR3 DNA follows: TGTGCCAGCAGTGAATTCGTTCAGGGAGGAGAAAAACTGTTTTTT.

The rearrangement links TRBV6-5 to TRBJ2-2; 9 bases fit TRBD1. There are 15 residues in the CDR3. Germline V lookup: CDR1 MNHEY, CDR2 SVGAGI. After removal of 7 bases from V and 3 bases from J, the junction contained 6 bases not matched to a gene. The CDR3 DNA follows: TGTGCCAGCAAGAACCGACAGGGGGACACCGGGGAGCTGTTTTTT. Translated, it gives CASKNRQGDTGELFF.

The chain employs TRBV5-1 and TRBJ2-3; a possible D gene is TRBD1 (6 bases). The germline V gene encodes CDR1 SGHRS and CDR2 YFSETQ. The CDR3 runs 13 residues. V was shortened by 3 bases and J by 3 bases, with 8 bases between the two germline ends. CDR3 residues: CASSSQGTDTQYF. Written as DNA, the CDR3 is TGCGCCAGCAGCTCCCAGGGGACAGATACGCAGTATTTT.